The 15 T cell receptor beta chains below were found in one sample sequenced in a study of CD8+ T cells in alopecia areata. In each case, RNA was isolated and then reverse transcribed into cDNA as the sequencing template. The table came from immunoSEQ multiplex PCR; TCRdb's copy has only in-frame clones and leaves some out. The sample lists about 190,000 clones, roughly three fifths seen once, with around 0.7% in the top ten. Treatment specified: oral pan-JAK inhibitor, 5-10 mg twice daily. This specimen was CD4+ T cells sorted from blood, taken at week 4, from a patient treated with tofacitinib. The receptors were sampled from a human donor with alopecia areata.

This chain uses TRBV15 with TRBJ1-1, with D hard to call. Germline CDR1 reads LNHNV; CDR2 reads YYDKDF (reference sequence). This CDR3 comprises 14 residues. V dropped 3 bases and J dropped 6 bases, with 14 bases sitting between them. CDR3 in amino acids: CATSSSGWEAEAFF. The CDR3 coding sequence is TGTGCCACCAGCAGCAGCGGCTGGGAAGCTGAAGCTTTCTTT.

V gene TRBV7-3 combines with J gene TRBJ2-1; D not certain. The CDR3 loop spans 15 amino acids. V was clipped by 1 base and J by 5 bases, with 12 bases between them. CDR1 and CDR2 (germline): SGHTA, FQGTGA. DNA of the CDR3: TGTGCCAGCAGCTTAATGGTGGGATTGAACAATGAGCAGTTCTTC. Amino acids: CASSLMVGLNNEQFF.

Of note for this clone: The same CDR3 also results from other DNA sequences found in this sample. The chain employs TRBV29-1 and TRBJ2-7; 9 bases align to TRBD1. CDR3 length equals 13 residues. In germline, CDR1 is SQVTM, CDR2 ANQGSEA. Trimming took 6 bases from V and 3 from J; bases not matched to a gene: 6. The CDR3 region is CSVEGQGNYEQYF. The CDR3 DNA is TGCAGCGTCGAGGGACAGGGAAACTACGAGCAGTACTTC.

Concerning this clone itself: Additional DNA sequences in this sample encode the identical CDR3. This rearrangement joins TRBV29-1 to TRBJ2-2, with D maybe TRBD1 (6 bases). This CDR3 has 12 amino acids. Germline V lookup: CDR1 SQVTM, CDR2 ANQGSEA. The V end lost 7 bases, the J end lost 1 base, and 7 bases lay between the germline ends. CDR3: CSAGQNTGELFF. The CDR3 DNA follows: TGCAGCGCGGGACAGAACACCGGGGAGCTGTTTTTT.

The chain recombines TRBV7-3 with TRBJ1-1; no definite D call. The germline V and J ends were trimmed by 2 bases and 0 bases, with 19 bases remaining between them. This CDR3 contains 18 residues. The germline V gene has CDR1 SGHTA and CDR2 FQGTGA. The chain's CDR3 is CASSLEGIRDTMNTEAFF. The CDR3, as DNA: TGTGCCAGCAGCTTAGAGGGTATCCGAGACACAATGAACACTGAAGCTTTCTTT.

The chain joins TRBV5-1 to TRBJ2-4, with 11 bases lining up with TRBD2. CDR1 and CDR2 (germline): SGHRS, YFSETQ. V lost 0 bases and J lost 7; bases outside the gene matches: 9. This CDR3 spans 17 amino acids. CDR3 region: CASSLGLAGTRGNIQYF. CDR3 bases: TGCGCCAGCAGCTTGGGACTAGCGGGGACAAGGGGGAACATTCAGTACTTC.

The V and J genes are TRBV7-9 and TRBJ1-5; 10 positions agree with TRBD1. The V gene's germline CDR1 is SEHNR and CDR2 FQNEAQ (reference sequence). Germline trimming cut 5 bases from V and 4 bases from J; bases unmatched to any gene: 2. The CDR3 contains 14 residues. The CDR3 spells CASSRGQGNQPQHF. The CDR3 coding sequence is TGTGCCAGCAGCCGGGGACAGGGGAATCAGCCCCAGCATTTT.

The chain joins TRBV30 to TRBJ2-7; 8 bases line up with TRBD2. The CDR3 runs to 14 residues. V trimming: 6 bases; J trimming: 6 bases; junction bases outside the gene matches: 13. The germline gives CDR1 GTSNPN, CDR2 SVGIG (reference sequence). CDR3 in amino acids: CACYASGSGGEQYF. CDR3 nucleotide sequence: TGTGCCTGCTACGCTAGCGGGTCCGGGGGCGAGCAGTACTTC.

This clone was observed a few times. This chain uses TRBV7-2 with TRBJ2-5, with 9 bases fitting TRBD2. This CDR3 comprises 15 residues. J gave up 5 bases and V 8 bases, and 12 bases lay outside the gene matches. Germline CDR1 reads SGHTA; CDR2 reads FQGNSA. The chain's CDR3 is CASLLRREGRETQYF. In nucleotides, the CDR3 is TGTGCCAGCCTGCTTCGGCGGGAGGGCCGGGAGACCCAGTACTTC.

The chain uses TRBV27 and TRBJ2-3, with D perhaps TRBD2 (6 bases). Germline CDR1 is MNHEY and CDR2 is SMNVEV (reference sequence). This CDR3 is built from 13 residues. V lost 6 bases and J lost 5, with 12 bases in between. CDR3 residues: CASRSTGVDTQYF. As DNA, the CDR3 is TGTGCCAGCAGAAGTACGGGGGTAGATACGCAGTATTTT.

The chain links TRBV10-2 to TRBJ2-4, with 9 nucleotides matching TRBD1. With 5 bases clipped from V and 11 bases from J, the junction kept 7 bases outside the gene matches. Germline lookup yields CDR1 WSHSY and CDR2 SAAADI. CDR3 size: 13 residues. The CDR3 bases are TGCGCCAGCAGTCTCGGACAGGGGAACGTTCAGTACTTC. Its translation is CASSLGQGNVQYF.

This chain links TRBV7-2 with TRBJ2-3; D uncertain. The V and J ends lost 8 bases and 0 bases respectively, with 15 bases between them. The germline gives CDR1 SGHTA, CDR2 FQGNSA. This CDR3 comprises 15 residues. The CDR3 loop is CASLPGATSTDTQYF. The CDR3 DNA reads as TGTGCCAGCCTTCCAGGCGCCACTAGCACAGATACGCAGTATTTT.

This clone turned up a few times. The chain joins TRBV25-1 to TRBJ1-2; 9 nucleotides line up with TRBD1. Germline CDR1 and CDR2: MGHDK and SYGVNS. This CDR3 contains 12 residues. J gave up 8 bases and V 8 bases, and 6 bases lay outside the gene matches. The CDR3 DNA reads TGTGCCAGCGGGGACAGGGATGAAGGCTACACCTTC. Its translation is CASGDRDEGYTF.

This clone was seen repeatedly, ten times or more. The chain joins TRBV4-3 to TRBJ2-4; no clear D gene. CDR3 length equals 15 residues. Trimming left V 0 bases short and J 9 bases short, with 15 bases between. Germline CDR1 reads LGHNA; CDR2 reads YSLEER. Written as DNA, the CDR3 is TGCGCCAGCAGCCAAGACCTCCTAAGGGAAAGCATTCAGTACTTC. Protein sequence: CASSQDLLRESIQYF.

The V and J genes are TRBV5-6 and TRBJ1-1; possibly TRBD1 for D (5 bases). The germline V gene encodes CDR1 SGHDT and CDR2 YYEEEE. The V and J ends lost 4 bases and 0 bases respectively, with 10 bases between them. The CDR3 runs 14 residues. The chain's CDR3 is CASSPGLLNTEAFF. CDR3 in DNA: TGTGCCAGCAGCCCGGGACTTTTGAACACTGAAGCTTTCTTT.